The clone carrying this T cell receptor (beta chain) has a count of ten or more. Its antigen is not identified. As for time point: persistent/refractory GD, antithyroid drugs over 5 years with positive TRAb. Extracted RNA from PBMCs served as the source of the TCR library. Germline CDR1 is MNHNS and CDR2 is SASEGT. Trimming cost V 6 bases and J 5 bases; bases outside gene matches: 2. The CDR3 runs to 12 residues. The record originates from a study of regulatory T cells in long-lasting Graves disease. The overall study: Those with persistent Graves' disease had received antithyroid drugs for over 5 years with positive TSH receptor antibodies.

Arm-PCR of CDR3 regions and iRepertoire HTBI primers were used to build TCR beta libraries. TCRdb redid the calling of the multiplex PCR reads with MiXCR, one entry per CDR3 protein. This table holds roughly 500,000 distinct CDR3 sequences, more than 20% found once. The study's findings and limits: Persistent Graves' disease cases displayed lower TCR diversity than newly diagnosed ones. It was possible that the small sample size reduced accuracy. Persistent disease exhibited a predilection for TRBV28, TRBJ1-2 and TRBJ2-5.

The origin of this receptor is a female donor with Graves disease. Sequencing was performed on peripheral blood mononuclear cells (PBMCs), taken when the disease was refractory, from a patient treated with antithyroid drugs. The chain combines TRBV6-1 with TRBJ1-1; 8 nucleotides line up with TRBD1. CDR3 region: CASRRTGTEAFF. DNA of the CDR3: TGTGCCAGCAGGAGGACAGGGACTGAAGCTTTCTTT.